This TCR beta chain originates from a study of T cell repertoires in cytomegalovirus infection. Study findings and constraints: Totalled public TCR beta family frequency picked out people who carried CMV plus the relevant HLA.

TCRdb re-analysed the reads in MiXCR, keeping a single row per CDR3 protein. The table lists 150,000 to 200,000 distinct CDR3 sequences, approximately 19% of them singletons, with about 2.9% in the top ten. CDR3 length: 14 residues. CDR1 MNHEY and CDR2 SVGEGT come from the germline V gene. This clonotype appeared a single time. Its specificity is not known. One end of the junction does not line up with germline, which may come from a read error. The sample consisted of PBMCs. The rearrangement links TRBV6-2 or TRBV6-3 to TRBJ2-1; D is perhaps TRBD2 (6 bases). The receptor was derived from a human donor in good health (CMV status not recorded). Some clones in this sample may be carry-over from other donors' samples. The CDR3 coding sequence is TGTGCCAACAGTGGAGGGAGCTCCTACAATGAGCAGTTCTTC. Translated: CANSGGSSYNEQFF.